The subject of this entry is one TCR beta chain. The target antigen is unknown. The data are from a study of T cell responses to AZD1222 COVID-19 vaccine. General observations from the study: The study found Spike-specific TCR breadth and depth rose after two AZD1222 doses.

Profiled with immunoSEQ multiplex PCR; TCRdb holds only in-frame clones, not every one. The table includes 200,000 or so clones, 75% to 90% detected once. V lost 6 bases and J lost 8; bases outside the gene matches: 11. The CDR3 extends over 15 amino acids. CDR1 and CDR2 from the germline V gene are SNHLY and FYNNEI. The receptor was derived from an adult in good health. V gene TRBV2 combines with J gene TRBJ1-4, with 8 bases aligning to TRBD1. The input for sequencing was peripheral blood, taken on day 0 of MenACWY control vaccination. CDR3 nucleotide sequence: TGTGCCAGCAGCCTCCGGACAGGGAGATCCGAAAAACTGTTTTTT. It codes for CASSLRTGRSEKLFF.